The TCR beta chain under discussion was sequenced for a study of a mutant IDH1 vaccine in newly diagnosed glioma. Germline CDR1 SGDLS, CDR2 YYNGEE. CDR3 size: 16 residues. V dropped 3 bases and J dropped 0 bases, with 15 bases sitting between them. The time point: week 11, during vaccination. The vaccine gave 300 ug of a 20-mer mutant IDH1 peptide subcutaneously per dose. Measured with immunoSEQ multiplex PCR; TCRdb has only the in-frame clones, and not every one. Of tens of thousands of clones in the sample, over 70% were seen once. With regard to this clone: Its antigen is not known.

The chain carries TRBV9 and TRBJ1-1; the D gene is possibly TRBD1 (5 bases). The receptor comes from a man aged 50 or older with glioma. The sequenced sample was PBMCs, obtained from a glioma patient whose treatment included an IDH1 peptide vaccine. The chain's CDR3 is CASSEGTGTVNTEAFF. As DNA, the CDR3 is TGTGCCAGCAGCGAGGGGACCGGGACGGTGAACACTGAAGCTTTCTTT.